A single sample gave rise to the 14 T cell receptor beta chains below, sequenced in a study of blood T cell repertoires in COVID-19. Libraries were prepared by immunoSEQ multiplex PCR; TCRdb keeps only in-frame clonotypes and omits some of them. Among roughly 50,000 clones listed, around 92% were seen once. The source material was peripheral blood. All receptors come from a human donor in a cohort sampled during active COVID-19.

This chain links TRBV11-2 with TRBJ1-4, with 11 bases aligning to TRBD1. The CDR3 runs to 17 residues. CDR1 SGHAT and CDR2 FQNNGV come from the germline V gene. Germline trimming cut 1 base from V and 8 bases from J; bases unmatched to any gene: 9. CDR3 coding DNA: TGTGCCAGCAGCTTAGTGCGGACAGGGGGCGCGGGGGAAAAACTGTTTTTT. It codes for CASSLVRTGGAGEKLFF. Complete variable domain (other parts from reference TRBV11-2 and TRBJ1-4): EAGVAQSPRYKIIEKRQSVAFWCNPISGHATLYWYQQILGQGPKLLIQFQNNGVVDDSQLPKDRFSAERLKGVDSTLKIQPAKLEDSAVYLCASSLVRTGGAGEKLFFGSGTQLSVL.

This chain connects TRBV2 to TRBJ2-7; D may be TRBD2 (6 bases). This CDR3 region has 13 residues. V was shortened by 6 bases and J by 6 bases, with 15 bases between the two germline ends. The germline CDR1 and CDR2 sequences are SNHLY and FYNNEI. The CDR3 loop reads CASRVGGPSEQYF. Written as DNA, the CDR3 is TGTGCCAGCAGGGTGGGGGGACCCTCCGAGCAGTACTTC.

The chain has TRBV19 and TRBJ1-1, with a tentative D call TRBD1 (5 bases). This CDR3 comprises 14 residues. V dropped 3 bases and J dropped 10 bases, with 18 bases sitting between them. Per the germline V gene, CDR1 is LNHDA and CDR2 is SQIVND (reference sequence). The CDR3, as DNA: TGTGCCAGTAGTATGGCAGGGAGGAGTATATCAGCTTTCTTT. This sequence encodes CASSMAGRSISAFF.

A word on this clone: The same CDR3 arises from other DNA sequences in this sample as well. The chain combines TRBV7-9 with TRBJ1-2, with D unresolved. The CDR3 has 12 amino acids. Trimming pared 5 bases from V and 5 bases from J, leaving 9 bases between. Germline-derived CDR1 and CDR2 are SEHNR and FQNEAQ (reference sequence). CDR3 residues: CASSPPGYGYTF. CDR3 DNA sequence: TGTGCCAGCAGCCCCCCCGGGTATGGCTACACCTTC.

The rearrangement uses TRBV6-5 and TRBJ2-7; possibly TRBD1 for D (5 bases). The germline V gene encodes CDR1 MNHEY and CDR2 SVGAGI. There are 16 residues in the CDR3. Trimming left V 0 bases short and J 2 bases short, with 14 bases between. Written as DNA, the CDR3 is TGTGCCAGCAGTTACTCAGGGGCCGGAAGGGCCTACGAGCAGTACTTC. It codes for CASSYSGAGRAYEQYF.

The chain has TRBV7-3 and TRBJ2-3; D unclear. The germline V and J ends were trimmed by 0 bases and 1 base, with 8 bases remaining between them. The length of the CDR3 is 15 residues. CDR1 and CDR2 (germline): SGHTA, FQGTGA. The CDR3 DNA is TGTGCCAGCAGCTTAACGGCCCAGGGCACAGATACGCAGTATTTT. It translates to CASSLTAQGTDTQYF.

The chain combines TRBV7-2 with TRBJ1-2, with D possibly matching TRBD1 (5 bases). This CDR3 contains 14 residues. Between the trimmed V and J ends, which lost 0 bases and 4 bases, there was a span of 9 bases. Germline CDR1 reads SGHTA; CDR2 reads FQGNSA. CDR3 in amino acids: CASSLAQQAYGYTF. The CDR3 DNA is TGTGCCAGCAGCTTAGCCCAACAGGCCTATGGCTACACCTTC.

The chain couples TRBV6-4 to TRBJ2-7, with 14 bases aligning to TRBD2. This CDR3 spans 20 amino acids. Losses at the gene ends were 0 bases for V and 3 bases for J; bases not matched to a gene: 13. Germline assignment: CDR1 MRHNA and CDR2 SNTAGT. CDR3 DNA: TGTGCCAGCAGTGACTCTAATAAGGGACTAGCGGGGGTTAAAAACTACGAGCAGTACTTC. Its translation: CASSDSNKGLAGVKNYEQYF.

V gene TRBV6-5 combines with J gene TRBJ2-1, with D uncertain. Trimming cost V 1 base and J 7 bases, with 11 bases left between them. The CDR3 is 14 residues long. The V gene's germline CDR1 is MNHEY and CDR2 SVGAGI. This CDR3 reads CASSYLLAKNEQFF. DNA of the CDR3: TGTGCCAGCAGTTACTTACTCGCTAAAAATGAGCAGTTCTTC.

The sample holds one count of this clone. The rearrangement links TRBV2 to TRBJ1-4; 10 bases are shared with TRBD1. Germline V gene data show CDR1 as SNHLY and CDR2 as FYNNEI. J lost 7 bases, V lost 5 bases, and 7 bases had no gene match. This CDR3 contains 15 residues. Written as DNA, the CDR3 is TGTGCCAGCAGTATCCGGACAGGGGGATCTGAAAAACTGTTTTTT. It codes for CASSIRTGGSEKLFF.

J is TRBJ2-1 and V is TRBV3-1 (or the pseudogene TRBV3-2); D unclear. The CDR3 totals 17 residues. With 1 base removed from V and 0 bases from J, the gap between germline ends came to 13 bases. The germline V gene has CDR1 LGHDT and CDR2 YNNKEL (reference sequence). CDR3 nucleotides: TGTGCCAGCAGCCAAGCACTACAACTATCCTCCTACAATGAGCAGTTCTTC. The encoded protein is CASSQALQLSSYNEQFF.

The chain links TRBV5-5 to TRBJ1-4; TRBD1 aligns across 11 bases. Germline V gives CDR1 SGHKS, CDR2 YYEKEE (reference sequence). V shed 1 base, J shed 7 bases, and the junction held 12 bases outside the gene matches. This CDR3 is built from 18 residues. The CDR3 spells CASSLSGQGAITGEKLFF. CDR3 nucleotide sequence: TGTGCCAGCAGCTTGTCCGGACAGGGGGCAATCACGGGTGAAAAACTGTTTTTT. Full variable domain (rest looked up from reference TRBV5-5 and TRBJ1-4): DAGVTQSPTHLIKTRGQQVTLRCSPISGHKSVSWYQQVLGQGPQFIFQYYEKEERGRGNFPDRFSARQFPNYSSELNVNALLLGDSALYLCASSLSGQGAITGEKLFFGSGTQLSVL.

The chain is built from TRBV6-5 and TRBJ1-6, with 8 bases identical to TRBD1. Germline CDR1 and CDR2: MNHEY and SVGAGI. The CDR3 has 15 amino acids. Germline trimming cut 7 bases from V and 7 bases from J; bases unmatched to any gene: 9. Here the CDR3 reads CASNPGGKGNSPLHF. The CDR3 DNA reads TGTGCCAGCAACCCAGGGGGCAAGGGAAATTCACCCCTCCACTTT.

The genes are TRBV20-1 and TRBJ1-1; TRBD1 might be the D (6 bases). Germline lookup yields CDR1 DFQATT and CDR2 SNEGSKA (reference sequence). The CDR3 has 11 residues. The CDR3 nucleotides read TGCAGCGCAGGGGCGCACACTGAAGCTTTCTTT. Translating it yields CSAGAHTEAFF.